What follows are 21 T cell receptor beta chains derived from one specimen sequenced in a study of blood T cell repertoires in COVID-19. The method was immunoSEQ multiplex PCR; TCRdb's version includes in-frame clones alone and lacks a portion of them. The sample records 350,000 or so clones, about 92% being singletons. Material: peripheral blood. Receptors were obtained from a woman aged 60 to 75 with COVID-19, enrolled during active disease.

This clone was seen only once. The chain carries TRBV19 and TRBJ1-5; the match to TRBD1 covers 9 bases. V shed 5 bases and J 5 bases; nucleotides not matched to a gene: 10. This CDR3 comprises 16 residues. Germline values: CDR1 LNHDA, CDR2 SQIVND (reference sequence). Here the CDR3 reads CASSPRTGAADQPQHF. CDR3 DNA: TGTGCCAGTAGTCCACGGACAGGGGCCGCTGATCAGCCCCAGCATTTT.

Points on this clone: Other DNA sequences in the sample encode the same CDR3. This chain links TRBV6-5 with TRBJ2-2; D not resolved. V lost 8 bases to trimming and J lost 6 bases, with 10 bases between them. In germline, CDR1 is MNHEY, CDR2 SVGAGI. The CDR3 has 12 residues. CDR3 sequence (DNA): TGTGCCAGCTATTTAATTGCCGGGGAGCTGTTTTTT. Translated, it gives CASYLIAGELFF.

This chain joins TRBV2 and TRBJ1-1; perhaps TRBD1 as D (6 bases). The CDR3 runs to 14 residues. Germline V gene sequence: CDR1 SNHLY, CDR2 FYNNEI. Trimming removed 6 bases from V and 1 base from J, with 12 bases in between. This CDR3 reads CASRTGQSNTEAFF. The CDR3 region has the DNA TGTGCCAGCAGGACAGGACAGTCGAACACTGAAGCTTTCTTT.

The J gene is TRBJ2-2, the V gene TRBV6-4; the match to TRBD2 covers 13 bases. Trimming at V came to 5 bases and at J to 4 bases, leaving 7 bases not matched to a gene. This CDR3 has 17 amino acids. Germline V gene lookup returns CDR1 MRHNA and CDR2 SNTAGT. CDR3 bases: TGTGCCAGCAGTCCTCGACTAGCGGGGGGACTCACCGGGGAGCTGTTTTTT. Residues: CASSPRLAGGLTGELFF.

This clone appeared a few times. This chain links TRBV18 with TRBJ1-1, with 7 positions matching TRBD1. This CDR3 is built from 15 residues. Unmatched junction bases numbered 10, after V lost 4 bases and J lost 5 bases. Germline loops: CDR1 KGHSH, CDR2 LQKENI. As DNA, the CDR3 is TGTGCCAGCTCACGACCATCACAGGGGAAAACTGAAGCTTTCTTT. Translation: CASSRPSQGKTEAFF.

The chain recombines TRBV27 with TRBJ2-1, with D possibly being TRBD2 (7 bases). This CDR3 contains 14 residues. The germline V gene encodes CDR1 MNHEY and CDR2 SMNVEV (reference sequence). V lost 4 bases and J lost 5, with 12 bases in between. CDR3 residues: CASSYGGPDNEQFF. CDR3 sequence (DNA): TGTGCCAGCAGTTACGGGGGGCCGGACAATGAGCAGTTCTTC.

V and J are TRBV7-7 and TRBJ2-3; D gene unclear. V lost 1 base and J lost 5, with 7 bases in between. CDR3 length: 13 residues. Germline V gene lookup returns CDR1 SSHAT and CDR2 FNYEAQ (reference sequence). CDR3 amino acids: CASSLGPGDTQYF. CDR3 nucleotide sequence: TGTGCCAGCAGCTTAGGTCCGGGAGATACGCAGTATTTT.

This chain joins TRBV19 and TRBJ1-5; 8 bases are a match to TRBD1. The ends lost 5 bases at V and 4 bases at J; junction bases unmatched: 13. Looked up from germline, CDR1 is LNHDA and CDR2 is SQIVND (reference sequence). This CDR3 has 17 residues. This chain's CDR3 is CASSVPGQAIENQPQHF. Here the CDR3 DNA reads TGTGCCAGTAGTGTTCCGGGACAGGCCATAGAAAATCAGCCCCAGCATTTT.

V is TRBV5-4 and J is TRBJ2-7; 7 bases match TRBD2. V dropped 7 bases and J dropped 0; count of bases not matched to a gene: 4. Germline assignment: CDR1 SGHNT and CDR2 YYREEE (reference sequence). The CDR3 runs to 13 residues. The CDR3 coding sequence is TGTGCCAGCGGGCGACTAGCCTCCTACGAGCAGTACTTC. As protein: CASGRLASYEQYF. Supplemented by reference TRBV5-4 and TRBJ2-7, the full variable domain reads ETGVTQSPTHLIKTRGQQVTLRCSSQSGHNTVSWYQQALGQGPQFIFQYYREEENGRGNFPPRFSGLQFPNYSSELNVNALELDDSALYLCASGRLASYEQYFGPGTRLTVT.

This sequence joins TRBV6-6 and TRBJ1-1; a possible D gene is TRBD1 (6 bases). There are 15 residues in the CDR3. The V end lost 5 bases, the J end lost 3 bases, and 16 bases lay between the germline ends. Germline V gives CDR1 MNHNY, CDR2 SVGAGI (reference sequence). CDR3 nucleotides: TGTGCCAGCAGTCAATCAGGGGTTGGGTACACTGAAGCTTTCTTT. This codes for CASSQSGVGYTEAFF.

The rearrangement joins TRBV6-5 to TRBJ1-4, with 10 bases aligning to TRBD1. CDR1 and CDR2 (germline): MNHEY, SVGAGI. Trimming at V came to 7 bases and at J to 7 bases, leaving 9 bases not matched to a gene. The CDR3 runs 15 residues. The CDR3 region is CASTGTGDFGEKLFF. CDR3 in DNA: TGTGCCAGCACTGGGACAGGGGATTTTGGTGAAAAACTGTTTTTT.

The genes are TRBV5-1 and TRBJ2-5; TRBD2 matches at 8 bases. This CDR3 region has 18 residues. V was clipped by 4 bases and J by 4 bases; unmatched bases: 18. Germline CDR1 reads SGHRS; CDR2 reads YFSETQ. CDR3 nucleotide sequence: TGCGCCAGCAGCCAAAGGGAGCGGGGGCACCCTTTGGGAGAGACCCAGTACTTC. It is translated as CASSQRERGHPLGETQYF.

Note on this clone: The same CDR3 arises from other DNA sequences in this sample as well. The V gene is TRBV12-3 or TRBV12-4, the J gene TRBJ1-3; no clear D gene. Trimming pared 3 bases from V and 4 bases from J, leaving 4 bases between. This CDR3 has 12 amino acids. The DNA of the CDR3 is TGTGCCAGCAGTTTTTCGGGAAACACCATATATTTT. It is translated as CASSFSGNTIYF.

CDR3 nucleotide sequence: TGTGCCAGCACCCCGGGGAGGGGCTATGGCTACACCTTC. Its translation: CASTPGRGYGYTF. The rearrangement joins TRBV14 to TRBJ1-2; D perhaps matches TRBD1 (5 bases). Germline assignment: CDR1 SGHDN and CDR2 FVKESK. V was cut by 7 bases and J by 4 bases, with 13 bases left in between. The CDR3 is made up of 13 amino acids. Combining the CDR3 with reference TRBV14 and TRBJ1-2 gives the whole variable domain EAGVTQFPSHSVIEKGQTVTLRCDPISGHDNLYWYRRVMGKEIKFLLHFVKESKQDESGMPNNRFLAERTGGTYSTLKVQPAELEDSGVYFCASTPGRGYGYTFGSGTRLTVV.

The chain recombines TRBV7-6 with TRBJ1-5; no firm D call. V dropped 0 bases and J dropped 9 bases, with 12 bases sitting between them. CDR3 size: 14 residues. Germline V gives CDR1 SGHVS, CDR2 FNYEAQ. In DNA, the CDR3 is TGTGCCAGCAGCTTAGCGGTTACGGGTGGGCCCCAGCATTTT. Translation: CASSLAVTGGPQHF.

This clone was recorded a few times. The V call is TRBV2, the J call TRBJ1-5; no definite D call. This CDR3 contains 15 residues. Trimming cost V 3 bases and J 2 bases, with 11 bases left between them. The germline gives CDR1 SNHLY, CDR2 FYNNEI. The CDR3 spells CASSDGVGGNQPQHF. CDR3 DNA: TGTGCCAGCAGTGACGGGGTCGGGGGCAATCAGCCCCAGCATTTT.

The gene calls are TRBV4-1 and TRBJ1-1; D remains ambiguous. Per germline, CDR1 MGHRA and CDR2 YSYEKL. There are 11 residues in the CDR3. The germline V and J ends were trimmed by 0 bases and 11 bases, with 7 bases remaining between them. The CDR3, as DNA: TGCGCCAGCAGCCAAGATGGCCCGGCTTTCTTT. This encodes CASSQDGPAFF.

The rearrangement uses TRBV2 and TRBJ2-1, with D maybe TRBD1 (6 bases). The germline gives CDR1 SNHLY, CDR2 FYNNEI. The length of the CDR3 is 16 residues. V shed 6 bases and J shed 0 bases, with 15 bases lying between them. The CDR3 spells CASRPTGFGSYNEQFF. The CDR3 DNA reads as TGTGCCAGCAGACCCACAGGGTTCGGCTCCTACAATGAGCAGTTCTTC.

J is TRBJ2-7 and V is TRBV2; D call uncertain. CDR1 is SNHLY and CDR2 is FYNNEI in the germline V gene. V was shortened by 6 bases and J by 2 bases, with 5 bases between the two germline ends. This CDR3 spans 11 amino acids. CDR3 in amino acids: CASSATYEQYF. The CDR3 nucleotides are TGTGCCAGCAGCGCGACCTACGAGCAGTACTTC.

V gene TRBV2 combines with J gene TRBJ1-4; 8 bases match TRBD1. The CDR3 has 15 residues. Germline values: CDR1 SNHLY, CDR2 FYNNEI. The V gene end was trimmed by 5 bases and the J gene end by 4 bases; junction bases not matched to a gene: 6. CDR3 residues: CASSPQGAGNEKLFF. The CDR3 coding sequence is TGTGCCAGCAGTCCTCAGGGGGCCGGTAATGAAAAACTGTTTTTT.

The V and J genes are TRBV7-9 and TRBJ2-2; possibly TRBD1 for D (6 bases). The germline CDR1 and CDR2 sequences are SEHNR and FQNEAQ (reference sequence). The V end lost 2 bases, the J end lost 2 bases, and 9 bases lay between the germline ends. The CDR3 extends over 15 amino acids. The CDR3 bases are TGTGCCAGCAGCTTAAAACAGGGAAACACCGGGGAGCTGTTTTTT. Its translation: CASSLKQGNTGELFF. The full variable domain, completed using reference TRBV7-9 and TRBJ2-2, is DTGVSQNPRHKITKRGQNVTFRCDPISEHNRLYWYRQTLGQGPEFLTYFQNEAQLEKSRLLSDRFSAERPKGSFSTLEIQRTEQGDSAMYLCASSLKQGNTGELFFGEGSRLTVL.